The 25 T cell receptor beta chains below were found in one sample sequenced in a study of T cell responses to AZD1222 COVID-19 vaccine. Using immunoSEQ multiplex PCR, the repertoire was profiled, and TCRdb retains in-frame clones only, with some absent. The table shows some 110,000 clones, with about 87% occurring only once. The source material was peripheral blood, sampled on day 0 of AZD1222 vaccination. The origin of the receptors is an adult in good health.

The chain recombines TRBV11-3 with TRBJ2-1; the match to TRBD1 covers 8 bases. Germline V gene data show CDR1 as SGHNT and CDR2 as YENEEA. V was pared by 3 bases and J by 1 base, with 2 bases of the junction left unmatched. The CDR3 runs to 15 residues. The CDR3 region has the DNA TGTGCCAGCAGCTTCAGACAGGGGTCCTACAATGAGCAGTTCTTC. It codes for CASSFRQGSYNEQFF.

The chain uses TRBV4-1 and TRBJ1-5; D is undetermined. The CDR3 loop spans 15 amino acids. Trimming shortened V by 2 bases and J by 0 bases, and 8 bases separated the two germline ends. CDR1 is MGHRA and CDR2 is YSYEKL in the germline V gene. CDR3 residues: CASSQSTGSNQPQHF. The DNA for the CDR3 is TGCGCCAGCAGCCAATCGACCGGTAGCAATCAGCCCCAGCATTTT.

The rearrangement uses TRBV7-2 and TRBJ1-4; a possible D gene is TRBD1 (5 bases). Germline lookup yields CDR1 SGHTA and CDR2 FQGNSA. Deletions cut 2 bases from V and 0 bases from J, with 16 bases between. This CDR3 comprises 18 residues. CDR3 sequence (DNA): TGTGCCAGCAGCTTATTTCAGGGAGGGTACGCAACTAATGAAAAACTGTTTTTT. It specifies CASSLFQGGYATNEKLFF.

V and J are TRBV10-3 and TRBJ1-2; no definite D call. Germline V gene data show CDR1 as ENHRY and CDR2 as SYGVKD. The V end lost 6 bases, the J end lost 10 bases, and 24 bases lay between the germline ends. There are 15 residues in the CDR3. This CDR3 is CAIRADGTGLWYYTF. The CDR3 bases are TGTGCCATCAGGGCGGACGGAACCGGACTTTGGTACTACACCTTC.

The CDR3 protein is CASSLEGAWTEAFF. The CDR3 nucleotides read TGTGCCAGCAGCTTGGAGGGGGCATGGACTGAAGCTTTCTTT. The chain joins TRBV13 to TRBJ1-1; 7 bases line up with TRBD1. Germline V gene sequence: CDR1 PRHDT, CDR2 FYEKMQ (reference sequence). The trim removed 3 bases at V and 5 bases at J, leaving 6 bases unmatched. This CDR3 is 14 amino acids long. Full variable domain (outside the CDR3, taken from reference TRBV13 and TRBJ1-1): AAGVIQSPRHLIKEKRETATLKCYPIPRHDTVYWYQQGPGQDPQFLISFYEKMQSDKGSIPDRFSAQQFSDYHSELNMSSLELGDSALYFCASSLEGAWTEAFFGQGTRLTVV.

The rearrangement links TRBV7-7 to TRBJ2-5, with 7 bases that match TRBD2. This CDR3 is built from 16 residues. The V and J ends lost 5 bases and 7 bases, in that order; junction bases with no gene match: 16. In germline, CDR1 is SSHAT, CDR2 FNYEAQ (reference sequence). CDR3 loop: CASSPGGTREWGTQYF. The CDR3 DNA is TGTGCCAGCAGCCCCGGGGGGACCCGAGAGTGGGGGACCCAGTACTTC.

This clone was observed a single time. The chain couples TRBV5-7 to TRBJ1-5; D uncertain. TRBV5-7 is an open reading frame whose function is uncertain. V lost 4 bases, J lost 0 bases, and 17 bases lay in between. CDR3 size: 17 residues. CDR3 in DNA: TGTGCCAGCAGCCAAGACACCGTCCTGGGTAGCAATCAGCCCCAGCATTTT. This gives the protein CASSQDTVLGSNQPQHF.

V gene TRBV9 combines with J gene TRBJ2-7, with D perhaps TRBD2 (5 bases). CDR1 is SGDLS and CDR2 is YYNGEE in the germline V gene. Trimming cost V 2 bases and J 4 bases, with 13 bases left between them. The CDR3 is 14 amino acids. This CDR3 is CASSVSSLHYEQYF. Here the CDR3 DNA reads TGTGCCAGCAGCGTGTCTAGCTTACATTACGAGCAGTACTTC.

V is TRBV28 and J is TRBJ1-5; no definite D call. Germline V gene sequence: CDR1 MDHEN, CDR2 SYDVKM. Trimming left V 5 bases short and J 0 bases short, with 20 bases between. CDR3 length equals 18 residues. The CDR3 DNA is TGTGCCAGCAGTCCCTATAGCCCTGGATTGTATAGCAATCAGCCCCAGCATTTT. It translates to CASSPYSPGLYSNQPQHF. Complete variable domain (other parts from reference TRBV28 and TRBJ1-5): DVKVTQSSRYLVKRTGEKVFLECVQDMDHENMFWYRQDPGLGLRLIYFSYDVKMKEKGDIPEGYSVSREKKERFSLILESASTNQTSMYLCASSPYSPGLYSNQPQHFGDGTRLSIL.

The rearrangement uses TRBV6-5 and TRBJ2-4; D perhaps matches TRBD2 (8 bases). CDR1 is MNHEY, CDR2 SVGAGI, per germline. There are 15 residues in the CDR3. The V end was cut by 5 bases, the J end by 6 bases, with 17 bases between. The CDR3 DNA sequence: TGTGCCAGCAGTACCGGGGGGGACAGACGAAACATTCAGTACTTC. Translation gives CASSTGGDRRNIQYF.

The CDR3 region is CASSRRDYDQETQYF. CDR3 nucleotide sequence: TGTGCCAGCAGCCGCCGGGACTACGATCAAGAGACCCAGTACTTC. The chain links TRBV11-1 to TRBJ2-5; TRBD2 aligns across 7 bases. Germline assignment: CDR1 SGHAT and CDR2 FQDESV (reference sequence). V trimming: 5 bases; J trimming: 2 bases; junction bases outside the gene matches: 8. The CDR3 spans 15 residues.

A single count supports this clone. The V gene is TRBV14, the J gene TRBJ1-5; D is unresolved. Trimming removed 0 bases at V and 0 bases at J, with 12 bases between. CDR1 and CDR2 (germline): SGHDN, FVKESK. The CDR3 has 17 amino acids. The CDR3 region is CASSQDRIYGSNQPQHF. CDR3 DNA: TGTGCCAGCAGCCAAGATCGGATTTACGGTAGCAATCAGCCCCAGCATTTT. The variable domain in full, completed from reference TRBV14 and TRBJ1-5, reads EAGVTQFPSHSVIEKGQTVTLRCDPISGHDNLYWYRRVMGKEIKFLLHFVKESKQDESGMPNNRFLAERTGGTYSTLKVQPAELEDSGVYFCASSQDRIYGSNQPQHFGDGTRLSIL.

This chain links TRBV7-8 with TRBJ1-5; 12 bases align to TRBD1. CDR3 length equals 17 residues. CDR1 and CDR2 from the germline V gene are SGHVS and FQNEAQ. The trim removed 1 base at V and 0 bases at J, leaving 1 base unmatched. CDR3 sequence (DNA): TGTGCCAGCAGCTTAGTGGGACAGGGGGCTAGCAATCAGCCCCAGCATTTT. Translation gives CASSLVGQGASNQPQHF.

V gene TRBV6-4 combines with J gene TRBJ1-4; D is possibly TRBD1 (6 bases). The CDR3 length is 16 residues. The germline gives CDR1 MRHNA, CDR2 SNTAGT. The V and J ends lost 6 bases and 8 bases respectively, with 22 bases between them. Here the CDR3 reads CASSASRAGVKEKLFF. As DNA, the CDR3 is TGTGCCAGCAGCGCCAGCCGGGCAGGGGTTAAGGAAAAACTGTTTTTT.

The chain couples TRBV27 to TRBJ1-1; a possible D gene is TRBD1 (5 bases). The V and J ends lost 8 bases and 8 bases respectively, with 9 bases between them. Per germline, CDR1 MNHEY and CDR2 SMNVEV (reference sequence). CDR3 length: 10 amino acids. The CDR3 region has the DNA TGTGCCAGCGGGACGGTAGAAGCTTTCTTT. Its protein product is CASGTVEAFF.

J is TRBJ1-2 and V is TRBV18; D gene uncertain. The ends were cut back, 6 bases at V and 5 bases at J, with 10 bases in the middle. Germline assignment: CDR1 KGHSH and CDR2 LQKENI. CDR3 size: 12 residues. CDR3 amino acids: CASSTADYGYTF. CDR3 sequence (DNA): TGTGCCAGCTCCACGGCCGATTATGGCTACACCTTC.

The chain uses TRBV19 and TRBJ2-3, with 8 bases fitting TRBD2. The CDR3 spans 15 residues. J was trimmed by 2 bases and V by 2 bases; bases with no gene match: 3. CDR1 is LNHDA and CDR2 is SQIVND in the germline V gene (reference sequence). The CDR3 spells CASSIRGGNTDTQYF. DNA of the CDR3: TGTGCCAGTAGTATACGGGGGGGGAACACAGATACGCAGTATTTT.

The CDR3 nucleotides read TGCGCCAGCAGCTTGATGGGAAATGAAAAACTGTTTTTT. Protein: CASSLMGNEKLFF. V gene TRBV5-1 combines with J gene TRBJ1-4; no reliable D call. CDR3 length: 13 amino acids. CDR1 and CDR2 from the germline V gene are SGHRS and YFSETQ. V gave up 1 base and J gave up 5 bases, with 6 bases separating them.

Notes on this clone: Other DNA sequences within the sample encode an identical CDR3. The gene calls are TRBV7-2 and TRBJ2-7; perhaps TRBD2 as D (5 bases). Per the germline V gene, CDR1 is SGHTA and CDR2 is FQGNSA. This CDR3 has 12 residues. Trimming shortened V by 6 bases and J by 3 bases, and 9 bases separated the two germline ends. The CDR3: CASSPTSYEQYF. The CDR3 DNA is TGTGCCAGCAGTCCTACTAGCTACGAGCAGTACTTC.

The J gene is TRBJ1-5, the V gene TRBV2; the D gene is possibly TRBD1 (6 bases). The germline V and J ends were trimmed by 5 bases and 6 bases, with 11 bases remaining between them. Germline CDR1 SNHLY, CDR2 FYNNEI. This CDR3 comprises 13 residues. In DNA form, the CDR3 reads TGTGCCAGCAGTCGGGGGCCTGGTCAGCCCCAGCATTTT. Protein product: CASSRGPGQPQHF.

This sequence joins TRBV13 and TRBJ2-1; maybe TRBD1 (5 bases). With 5 bases removed from V and 4 bases from J, the gap between germline ends came to 9 bases. There are 13 residues in the CDR3. Looked up from germline, CDR1 is PRHDT and CDR2 is FYEKMQ (reference sequence). CDR3 residues: CASSPDTYNEQFF. The CDR3 DNA reads as TGTGCCAGCAGCCCGGACACATACAATGAGCAGTTCTTC. The whole variable domain, filled in from reference TRBV13 and TRBJ2-1, reads AAGVIQSPRHLIKEKRETATLKCYPIPRHDTVYWYQQGPGQDPQFLISFYEKMQSDKGSIPDRFSAQQFSDYHSELNMSSLELGDSALYFCASSPDTYNEQFFGPGTRLTVL.

The chain is built from TRBV3-1 (or the pseudogene TRBV3-2) and TRBJ1-6; perhaps TRBD1 as D (6 bases). Per germline, CDR1 LGHDT and CDR2 YNNKEL (reference sequence). The CDR3 is made up of 14 amino acids. V was cut by 3 bases and J by 10 bases, with 13 bases left in between. This CDR3 reads CASSHTQGRSPLHF. In DNA form, the CDR3 reads TGTGCCAGCAGCCACACACAGGGTCGCTCACCCCTCCACTTT.

The chain uses TRBV6-6 and TRBJ1-5; TRBD1 aligns across 10 bases. CDR1 and CDR2 from the germline V gene are MNHNY and SVGAGI (reference sequence). The CDR3 extends over 14 amino acids. V dropped 5 bases and J dropped 5; count of bases not matched to a gene: 3. CDR3 sequence (DNA): TGTGCCAGCAGTCTGGACAGGGGGGATCAGCCCCAGCATTTT. It yields the protein CASSLDRGDQPQHF.

The chain carries TRBV7-9 and TRBJ2-7; 7 nucleotides align to TRBD1. V lost 3 bases to trimming and J lost 6 bases; unmatched junction nucleotides: 2. The CDR3 is 12 residues long. Germline CDR1 SEHNR, CDR2 FQNEAQ (reference sequence). The CDR3 spells CASSFRQGEQYF. CDR3 DNA sequence: TGTGCCAGCAGCTTCAGACAGGGCGAGCAGTACTTC.

The chain is built from TRBV5-1 and TRBJ2-3, with D perhaps TRBD1 (6 bases). This CDR3 has 17 amino acids. Between the trimmed V and J ends, which lost 7 bases and 0 bases, there was a span of 21 bases. Germline-derived CDR1 and CDR2 are SGHRS and YFSETQ. DNA of the CDR3: TGCGCCAGCGCGTTGGGGGTCGGGACAAGAAGCACAGATACGCAGTATTTT. Its translation is CASALGVGTRSTDTQYF.